This TCR beta chain was sequenced in a study of blood T cell repertoires in COVID-19 (dated by TCRdb to about 2020). As for the study more broadly: Samples from collaborators originated in the United States, Italy and Spain and spanned both the acute and convalescent phases of COVID-19. The prospective study material was composed of cDNA or gDNA derived from T cells, B-cell-depleted T cells, or PBMCs. The dataset comprised deeply sampled blood TCRbeta repertoires from subjects exposed to, actively infected with, or recovered from COVID-19. The repertoires were released in a freely available public database meant as a resource for research on the immune response to SARS-CoV-2. The samples were drawn from the first 160 participants of the ongoing ImmuneRACE study and from under 1,500 subjects provided by 6 global collaborators. The sample metadata nearly always contained a de-identified subject ID, COVID-19 status, age in years and sex. Where available, HLA class I and class II types were obtained from metadata supplied by the sample provider rather than from assay-based typing.

The study at large found these results: The amount of clinical and demographic metadata varied by source and participant and was provided uncurated.

As for this clone: It has no known antigen specificity. No much larger clone is present one base from it, and per-base qualities are unavailable.

For CDR1 and CDR2, the germline V gene lists SQVTM and ANQGSEA. Inclusive of the bounding cysteine and phenylalanine, the CDR3 is 13 residues long. The kept DNA is CDR3 alone, 39 bases in frame from the first base. V loses 4 bases at its end and J loses 0 bases; junction bases beyond the gene matches: 2. The immunoSEQ Assay, a bias-controlled multiplex PCR, was used to amplify TCRbeta CDR3 regions from genomic DNA. As for the authors' bioinformatics: Within the assay, amplification of reference gene primers was used to estimate how many nucleated cells each sample contained. To quantify the absolute abundance of each unique TCRbeta CDR3 rearrangement, sequence reads were collapsed and filtered. Productive Simpson clonality was computed per sample as the square root of Simpson's diversity index over productive rearrangements. TCRdb carries this immuneACCESS record with in-frame sequences only. Its versions omit some clonotypes, under half of them owing to an unresolved V gene in the studies checked, with the rest unexplained. That table gives V, J and clone size, and the DNA gave D and trimming. In all, the sample holds 65,000 to 90,000 clones, and around 69% of those were seen once. Approximately 15% of the sample is held by the ten biggest clonotypes.

Each collaborating institution followed its own protocols to collect whole blood in K2EDTA tubes. For TCRbeta analysis, collaborators shipped samples as frozen whole blood, isolated PBMCs, or DNA extracted from either of those sample types. The source material was peripheral blood. The V gene is TRBV29-1 and the J gene is TRBJ1-1; 7 bases in the middle match TRBD1. The source of this sequence is a man aged 70-80 years with active or convalescent COVID-19. Read as DNA, the sequence is TGCAGCGTTGGGGGACAGATGAACACTGAAGCTTTCTTT. It translates to CSVGGQMNTEAFF.